Sequencing of this T cell receptor beta chain was carried out in a study of blood T cell repertoires in COVID-19. In the study overall: Sites in the United States, Italy and Spain provided acute and convalescent COVID-19 samples. PBMCs, B-cell-depleted T cells, or T cells were the source of the cDNA or gDNA that made up the material.

Seattle-derived patients entered the study during active infection and were followed longitudinally. V gave up 1 base and J gave up 1 base, with 9 bases separating them. The CDR3 has 15 residues. From germline, CDR1 is SGHAT and CDR2 FQDESV (reference sequence). In the source study's methods: Reference gene primer amplification gave nucleated cell count estimates. Sequencing was performed with immunoSEQ multiplex PCR; in TCRdb, only in-frame clones are kept and a portion is missing. That table supplies the V and J calls and clone size; D and trimming were determined from the DNA. The sample shows 100,000 to 150,000 clones, about 74% of them seen only once.

The sequencing input was peripheral blood. The TCR sequence derives from a man older than 75 with COVID-19, enrolled during active disease. V gene TRBV11-1 combines with J gene TRBJ2-3; possible D gene TRBD2, 6 bases. CDR3 in amino acids: CASSLVPSGTDTQYF. The CDR3 DNA reads TGTGCCAGCAGCTTAGTCCCTAGCGGCACAGATACGCAGTATTTT.